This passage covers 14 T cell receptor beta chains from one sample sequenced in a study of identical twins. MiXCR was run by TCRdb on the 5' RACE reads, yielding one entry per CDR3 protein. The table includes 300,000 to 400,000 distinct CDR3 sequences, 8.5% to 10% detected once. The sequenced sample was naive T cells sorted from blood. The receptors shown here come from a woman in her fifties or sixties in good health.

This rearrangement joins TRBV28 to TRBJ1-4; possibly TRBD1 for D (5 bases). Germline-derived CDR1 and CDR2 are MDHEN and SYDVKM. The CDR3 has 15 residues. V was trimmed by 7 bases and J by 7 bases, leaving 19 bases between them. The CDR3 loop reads CASISRDWGGEKLFF. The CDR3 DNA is TGTGCCAGCATCTCGCGCGACTGGGGCGGTGAAAAACTGTTTTTT. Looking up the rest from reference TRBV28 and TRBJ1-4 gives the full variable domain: DVKVTQSSRYLVKRTGEKVFLECVQDMDHENMFWYRQDPGLGLRLIYFSYDVKMKEKGDIPEGYSVSREKKERFSLILESASTNQTSMYLCASISRDWGGEKLFFGSGTQLSVL.

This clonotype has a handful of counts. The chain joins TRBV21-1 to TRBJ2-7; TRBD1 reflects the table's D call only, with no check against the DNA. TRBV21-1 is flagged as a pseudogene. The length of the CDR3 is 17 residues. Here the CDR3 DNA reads TGTGCCAGCAGCAAAGATGATGACTCCCTGAATTCCTACGAGCAGTACTTC. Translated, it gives CASSKDDDSLNSYEQYF.

The chain's CDR3 is CAISGTVSTDTQYF. For the CDR3, the DNA is TGTGCCATCTCCGGGACGGTGAGCACAGATACGCAGTATTTT. J is TRBJ2-3 and V is TRBV10-3; D is possibly TRBD1 or TRBD2 (5 bases each). Germline-derived CDR1 and CDR2 are ENHRY and SYGVKD. Trimming cost V 8 bases and J 0 bases, with 12 bases left between them. The CDR3 length is 14 residues.

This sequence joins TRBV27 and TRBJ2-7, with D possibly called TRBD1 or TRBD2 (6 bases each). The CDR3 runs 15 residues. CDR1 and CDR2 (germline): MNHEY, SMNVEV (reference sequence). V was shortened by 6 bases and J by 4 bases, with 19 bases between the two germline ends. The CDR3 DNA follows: TGTGCCAGCAGAGCTAGGGGGGTCCCCCCATACGAGCAGTACGTC. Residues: CASRARGVPPYEQYV.

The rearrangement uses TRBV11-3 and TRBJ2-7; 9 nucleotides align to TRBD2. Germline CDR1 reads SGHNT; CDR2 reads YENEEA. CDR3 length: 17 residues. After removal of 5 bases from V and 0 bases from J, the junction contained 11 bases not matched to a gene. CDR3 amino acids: CASSQHPWTSASYEQYF. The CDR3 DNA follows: TGTGCCAGCAGCCAGCACCCCTGGACTAGCGCCTCCTACGAGCAGTACTTC.

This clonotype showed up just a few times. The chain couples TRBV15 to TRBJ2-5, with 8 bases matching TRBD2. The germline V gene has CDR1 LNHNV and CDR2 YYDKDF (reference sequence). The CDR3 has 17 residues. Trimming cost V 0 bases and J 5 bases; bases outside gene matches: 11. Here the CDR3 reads CATSRDNMGGRSETQYF. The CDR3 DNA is TGTGCCACCAGCAGAGATAATATGGGCGGGAGGAGTGAGACCCAGTACTTC. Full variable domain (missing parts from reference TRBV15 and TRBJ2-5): DAMVIQNPRYQVTQFGKPVTLSCSQTLNHNVMYWYQQKSSQAPKLLFHYYDKDFNNEADTPDNFQSRRPNTSFCFLDIRSPGLGDTAMYLCATSRDNMGGRSETQYFGPGTRLLVL.

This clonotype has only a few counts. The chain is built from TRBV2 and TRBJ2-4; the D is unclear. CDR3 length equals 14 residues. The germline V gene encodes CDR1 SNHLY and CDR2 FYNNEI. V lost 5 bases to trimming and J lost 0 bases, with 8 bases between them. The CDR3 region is CASSRLLAKNIQYF. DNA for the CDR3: TGTGCCAGCAGTCGTCTCCTAGCCAAAAACATTCAGTACTTC.

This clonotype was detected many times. The CDR3 nucleotides read TGTGCCAGCAGCTTCCCTAGCGGGAGGAGGCCAGATACGCAGTATTTT. It encodes CASSFPSGRRPDTQYF. The V call is TRBV7-8, the J call TRBJ2-3, with 11 bases matching TRBD2. CDR1 and CDR2 (germline): SGHVS, FQNEAQ. The CDR3 is made up of 16 amino acids. V shed 3 bases, J shed 4 bases, and the junction held 6 bases outside the gene matches.

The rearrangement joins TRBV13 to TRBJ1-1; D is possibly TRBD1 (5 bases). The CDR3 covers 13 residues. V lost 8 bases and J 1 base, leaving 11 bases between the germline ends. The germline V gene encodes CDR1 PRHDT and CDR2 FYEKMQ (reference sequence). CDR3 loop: CASRRAGNTEAFF. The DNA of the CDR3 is TGTGCCAGCCGCAGGGCGGGGAACACTGAAGCTTTCTTT.

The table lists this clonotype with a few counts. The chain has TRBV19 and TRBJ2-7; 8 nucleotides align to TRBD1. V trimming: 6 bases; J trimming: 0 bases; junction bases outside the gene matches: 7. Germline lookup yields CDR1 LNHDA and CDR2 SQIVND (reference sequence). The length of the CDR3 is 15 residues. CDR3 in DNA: TGTGCCAGTAGGGGCTCCGGACAGGGCTCCTACGAGCAGTACTTC. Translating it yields CASRGSGQGSYEQYF.

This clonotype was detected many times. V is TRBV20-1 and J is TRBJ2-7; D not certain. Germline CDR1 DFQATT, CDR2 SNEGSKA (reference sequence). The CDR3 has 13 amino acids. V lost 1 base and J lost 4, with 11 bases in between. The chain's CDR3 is CSARGTDLYEQYV. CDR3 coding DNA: TGCAGTGCTAGAGGTACCGACTTGTACGAGCAGTACGTC.

The CDR3 region is CASGYPSGTEGYNEQFF. The CDR3 bases are TGTGCCAGCGGCTACCCCAGCGGGACCGAGGGCTACAATGAGCAGTTCTTC. The chain has TRBV12-3 or TRBV12-4 and TRBJ2-1, with 7 bases identical to TRBD2. CDR3 length: 17 amino acids. J was trimmed by 3 bases and V by 8 bases; bases with no gene match: 16.

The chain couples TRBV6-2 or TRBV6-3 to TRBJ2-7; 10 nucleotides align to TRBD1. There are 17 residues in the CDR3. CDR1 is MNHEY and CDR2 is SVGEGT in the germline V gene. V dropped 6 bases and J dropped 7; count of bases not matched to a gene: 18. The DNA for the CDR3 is TGTGCCAGCAGAGATTCGGATCGGACAGGGGGACGGGGGGAGCAGTACTTC. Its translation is CASRDSDRTGGRGEQYF.

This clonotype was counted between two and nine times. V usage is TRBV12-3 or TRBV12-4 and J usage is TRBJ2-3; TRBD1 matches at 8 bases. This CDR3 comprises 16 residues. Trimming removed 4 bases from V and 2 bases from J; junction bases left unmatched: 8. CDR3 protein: CASSSGTGVLTDTQYF. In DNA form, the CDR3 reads TGTGCCAGCAGTTCCGGGACAGGTGTCCTCACAGATACGCAGTATTTT.